This is a list of T cell receptor beta chains from one sample in a study of cytomegalovirus exposure and HLA in healthy donors. TCRdb keeps only in-frame clones here, not all; method: immunoSEQ multiplex PCR. The sample yields over 95,000 clones, 65% to 85% seen once. The sample was PBMCs. The origin of the receptors is a woman aged 18-35 years in good health and CMV-seronegative. Each CDR3 is given without its conserved first and last residue.

ASSGDSQETQY TRBV2
ASSPGQGVVGYT TRBV7-2
ASSQTGAISNTEAF TRBV4-1
ASTIFDRGKTEAF TRBV28
ASSSRQANQPQH TRBV19
ASSPTGGAGNQPQH TRBV11-2
ASSRTGGTGELF TRBV7-9
ASSVFLAGGGANVLT TRBV9
ASSFRVRQPQH TRBV27
ASSPGSGGDTEAF TRBV18
ASSQGYGEPNQPQH TRBV4-1
ASSPITGTYTYEQY TRBV11-2
ASSYWGGDEAF TRBV6-8
ASSRGGRGDQETQY TRBV28
ASSLGQGVNEQF TRBV5-1
ASSSVTSLKGEQY TRBV5-1
ASSPGLAYNEQF TRBV5-1
ASSLGRGTNEKLF TRBV7-2
ASSSDGTGVYEQY TRBV5-1
ASSLNLNTEAF TRBV9
ASSVGTASTDTQY TRBV9
ASSYGGYGYT TRBV6-5
ASSDSQANNSPLH TRBV6-4
ASSFSGLWANEKLF TRBV28
ASSPHGTSGAYNEQF TRBV4-2
ASSVNRGGSPSYSYNEQF TRBV7-8
ASSYALGRGKEETQY TRBV7-2
ASGLLTGTGGSRTQY TRBV12-5
AGRPGDYGYT TRBV2
ASNGQGWYGYT TRBV6-6
ASSLEGTGWTEAF TRBV5-1
ASCVVANQPQH TRBV7-2
ASSQDRQGADVT TRBV4-1
ATSRDGTSSGELF TRBV15
ASSLGTSGPRLEQF TRBV5-4
ASSLGGGRTTEAF TRBV7-6